The T cell receptor (beta chain) under discussion was sequenced for a study of cytomegalovirus exposure and HLA in healthy donors. Study-wide findings and caveats: The HLA-A and HLA-B alleles of most subjects were reportedly predicted accurately from TCR beta sequences. The study flagged around 160 TCR beta chains as cytomegalovirus-associated. Productive status was seen about 87% or about 30% of the time for most TCR beta V segments in an earlier analysis.

The study ran its PCR with 60 Vbeta and 13 Jbeta primers. The repertoire was sequenced with immunoSEQ multiplex PCR; TCRdb's copy has only in-frame clones and lacks some. The data show roughly 80,000 clones, 67% seen once. As regards this clone: Its antigen is still unknown.

Trimming at V came to 8 bases and at J to 4 bases, leaving 14 bases not matched to a gene. This CDR3 region has 15 residues. The germline V gene has CDR1 SQVTM and CDR2 ANQGSEA. The material sequenced was PBMCs. This TCR was recovered from a woman aged 45-60 years in good health and CMV-seropositive. The chain employs TRBV29-1 and TRBJ2-1; 7 bases line up with TRBD2. DNA of the CDR3: TGCAGCACTTCTCAATCGGGGGGTGAATACAATGAGCAGTTCTTC. Protein: CSTSQSGGEYNEQFF.